The present TCR beta chain was sequenced within a study of T cell repertoires in cytomegalovirus infection (dated by TCRdb to 2018 to 2020). Background on the whole study: The peptide stimulations were aimed at well-studied HLA-B-restricted epitopes as well as recently identified HLA-C-restricted CMV epitopes, whose presentation resists viral immunomodulation. Because public TCR beta signatures pointed to carriage of CMV infection together with the matching HLA type, the HLA type of each donor mattered for the analysis. Findings and caveats that apply to the study as a whole: In the ex vivo response, HLA-C-restricted CMV-specific TCR beta clonotypes were dominant, and in two of eight donors the single most frequent clonotype came from this HLA-C-restricted group. In both this cohort and an independent roughly 350-donor cohort, the cumulative frequency of public TCR beta family members distinguished carriers of CMV infection plus the relevant HLA type.

This sample was sequenced with an Illumina HiSeq 1500. TCRdb handled the public reads itself, with Q25 trimming in fastp and clone calling in MiXCR, and kept productive beta chains. All rows with the same CDR3 protein become a single entry with the most common DNA and genes. The sample table shows over 250,000 distinct CDR3 sequences, and 20% to 25% are seen once. The ten largest account for approximately 19% of the sample. The table lists this clonotype with a few counts. Its cognate antigen has yet to be identified. Base qualities are missing; no much larger clone stands one base away. Explained via the paper, the treatment or condition label denotes: in vitro stimulation with specific CMV peptide epitopes to enrich CMV-specific T cells. The sequencing here drew on cultured PBMCs, taken from culture after CMV antigen stimulation. The source is a human donor in good health (CMV status not recorded). Some clones in this sample may be carry-over from other donors' samples.

The CDR3 amino acid sequence is: CASSRNDRGHEQYV. DNA sequence: TGTGCCAGCAGTCGTAATGACAGGGGGCACGAGCAGTACGTC. The V and J segments used are TRBV6-1 and TRBJ2-7, and 10 junction bases match TRBD1. Measured from the cysteine to the valine, the CDR3 is 14 residues long. Just CDR3 DNA is preserved here, 42 bases in frame from base 1. The germline V gene specifies MNHNS as CDR1 and SASEGT as CDR2. For this chain, trimming is 5 bases at the V end and 5 bases at the J end, and the number of junction bases without a gene match is 6.